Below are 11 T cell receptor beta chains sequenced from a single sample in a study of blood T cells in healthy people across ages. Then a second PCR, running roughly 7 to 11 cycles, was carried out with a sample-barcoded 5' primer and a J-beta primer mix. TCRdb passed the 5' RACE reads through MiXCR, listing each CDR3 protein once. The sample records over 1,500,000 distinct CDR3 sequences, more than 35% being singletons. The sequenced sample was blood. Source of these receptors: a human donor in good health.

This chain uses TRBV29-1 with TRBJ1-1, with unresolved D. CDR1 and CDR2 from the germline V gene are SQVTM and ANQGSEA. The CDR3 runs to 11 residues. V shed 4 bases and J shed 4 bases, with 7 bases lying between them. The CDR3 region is CSVGEGTEAFF. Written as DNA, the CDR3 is TGCAGCGTTGGTGAGGGCACTGAAGCTTTCTTT.

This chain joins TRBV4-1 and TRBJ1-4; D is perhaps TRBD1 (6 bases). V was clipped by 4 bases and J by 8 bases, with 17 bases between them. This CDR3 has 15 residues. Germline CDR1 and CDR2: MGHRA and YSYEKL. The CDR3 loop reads CASSPVGTPQEKLFF. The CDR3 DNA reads TGCGCCAGCAGCCCGGTCGGGACACCTCAAGAAAAACTGTTTTTT.

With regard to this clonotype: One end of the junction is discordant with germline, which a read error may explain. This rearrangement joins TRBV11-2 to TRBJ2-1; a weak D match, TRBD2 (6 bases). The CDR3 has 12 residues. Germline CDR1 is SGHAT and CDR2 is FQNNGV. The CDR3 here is CVSSFGGNEQFF. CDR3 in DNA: TGTGTCAGCAGCTTTGGAGGGAATGAGCAGTTCTTC.

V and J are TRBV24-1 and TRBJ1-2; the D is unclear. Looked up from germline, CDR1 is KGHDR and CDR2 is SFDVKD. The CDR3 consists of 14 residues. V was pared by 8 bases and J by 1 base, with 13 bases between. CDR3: CATNEFGRNYGYTF. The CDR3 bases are TGTGCCACCAATGAATTCGGACGTAACTATGGCTACACCTTC.

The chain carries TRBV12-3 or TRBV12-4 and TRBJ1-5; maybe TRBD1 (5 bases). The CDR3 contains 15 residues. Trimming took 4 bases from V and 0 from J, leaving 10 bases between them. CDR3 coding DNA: TGTGCCAGCAGTTGGTGGGGGGATAGCAATCAGCCCCAGCATTTT. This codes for CASSWWGDSNQPQHF.

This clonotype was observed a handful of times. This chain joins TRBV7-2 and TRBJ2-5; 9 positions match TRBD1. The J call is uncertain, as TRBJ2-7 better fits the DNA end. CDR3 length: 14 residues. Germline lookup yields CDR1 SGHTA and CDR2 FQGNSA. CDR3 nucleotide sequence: TGTGCCAGCAGCAGGGACAGGGACTTTGACGAGCAGTACTTC. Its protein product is CASSRDRDFDEQYF.

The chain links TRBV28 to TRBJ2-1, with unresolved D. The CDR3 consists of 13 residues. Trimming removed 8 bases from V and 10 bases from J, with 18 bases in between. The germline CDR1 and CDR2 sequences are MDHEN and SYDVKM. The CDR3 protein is CASDPLGRNEQFF. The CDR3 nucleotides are TGTGCCAGCGATCCTCTAGGCCGGAACGAGCAGTTCTTC.

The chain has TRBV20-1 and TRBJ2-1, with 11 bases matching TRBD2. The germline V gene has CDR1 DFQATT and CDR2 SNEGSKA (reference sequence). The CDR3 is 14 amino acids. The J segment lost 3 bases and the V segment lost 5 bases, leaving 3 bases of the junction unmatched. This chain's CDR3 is CSASGTSGYNEQFF. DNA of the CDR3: TGCAGTGCTTCCGGGACTAGCGGCTACAATGAGCAGTTCTTC.

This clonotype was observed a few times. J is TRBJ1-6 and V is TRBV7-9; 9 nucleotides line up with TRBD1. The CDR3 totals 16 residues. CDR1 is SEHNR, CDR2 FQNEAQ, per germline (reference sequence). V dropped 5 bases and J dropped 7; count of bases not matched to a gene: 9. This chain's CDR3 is CASSPPQGARNSPLHF. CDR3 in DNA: TGTGCCAGCAGCCCCCCACAGGGGGCGCGGAATTCACCCCTCCACTTT.

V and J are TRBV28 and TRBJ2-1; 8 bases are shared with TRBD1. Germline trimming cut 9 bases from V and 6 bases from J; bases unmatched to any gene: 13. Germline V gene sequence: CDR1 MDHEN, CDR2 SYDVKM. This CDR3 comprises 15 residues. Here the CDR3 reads CASLRGLVASNEQFF. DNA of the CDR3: TGTGCCAGTCTCAGGGGGCTAGTGGCATCCAATGAGCAGTTCTTC.

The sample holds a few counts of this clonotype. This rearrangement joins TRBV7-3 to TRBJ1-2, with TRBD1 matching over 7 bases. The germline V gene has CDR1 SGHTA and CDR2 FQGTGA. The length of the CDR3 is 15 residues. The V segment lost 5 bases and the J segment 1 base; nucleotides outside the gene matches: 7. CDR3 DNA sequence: TGTGCCAGCAGCCCCGGACAGGCCGATAACTATGGCTACACCTTC. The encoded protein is CASSPGQADNYGYTF.